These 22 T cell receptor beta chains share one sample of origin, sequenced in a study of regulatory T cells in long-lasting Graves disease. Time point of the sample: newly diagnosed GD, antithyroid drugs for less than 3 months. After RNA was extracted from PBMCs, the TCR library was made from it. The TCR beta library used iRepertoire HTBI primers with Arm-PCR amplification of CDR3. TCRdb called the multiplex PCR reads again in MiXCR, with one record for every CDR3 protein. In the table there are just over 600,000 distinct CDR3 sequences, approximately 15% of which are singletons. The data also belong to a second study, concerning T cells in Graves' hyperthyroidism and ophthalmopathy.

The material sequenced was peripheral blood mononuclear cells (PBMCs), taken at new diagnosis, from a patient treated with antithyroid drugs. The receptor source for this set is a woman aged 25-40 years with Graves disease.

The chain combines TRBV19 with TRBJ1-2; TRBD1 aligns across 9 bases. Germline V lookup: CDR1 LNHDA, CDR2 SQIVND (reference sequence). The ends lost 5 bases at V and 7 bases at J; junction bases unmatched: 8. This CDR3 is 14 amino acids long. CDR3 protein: CASSVNRDRVGYTF. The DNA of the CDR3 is TGTGCCAGTAGTGTAAACCGGGACAGGGTTGGCTACACCTTC.

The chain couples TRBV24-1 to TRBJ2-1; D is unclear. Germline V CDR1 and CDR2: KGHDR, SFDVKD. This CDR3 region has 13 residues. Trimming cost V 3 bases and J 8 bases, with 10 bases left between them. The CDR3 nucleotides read TGTGCCACCAGTGATAGGGATGCCTATGAGCAGTTCTTC. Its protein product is CATSDRDAYEQFF.

The CDR3 protein is CASSPYRNAAEAFF. CDR3 sequence (DNA): TGTGCCAGCAGCCCCTATAGGAACGCAGCTGAAGCTTTCTTT. The chain employs TRBV7-8 and TRBJ1-1; unclear D gene. CDR1 and CDR2 from the germline V gene are SGHVS and FQNEAQ. Deletions cut 5 bases from V and 6 bases from J, with 16 bases between. The length of the CDR3 is 14 residues.

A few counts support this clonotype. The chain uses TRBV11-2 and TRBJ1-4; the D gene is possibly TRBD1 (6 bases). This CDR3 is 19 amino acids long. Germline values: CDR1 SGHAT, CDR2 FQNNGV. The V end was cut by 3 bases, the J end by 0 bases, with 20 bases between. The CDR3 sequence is CASSFGLIGGTTTNEKLFF. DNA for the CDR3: TGTGCCAGCAGCTTTGGTCTGATCGGGGGGACAACAACTAATGAAAAACTGTTTTTT.

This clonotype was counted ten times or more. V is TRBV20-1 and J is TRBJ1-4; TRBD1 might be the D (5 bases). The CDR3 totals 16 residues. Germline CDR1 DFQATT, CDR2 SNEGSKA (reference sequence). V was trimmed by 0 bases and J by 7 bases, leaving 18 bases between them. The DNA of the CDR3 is TGCAGTGCTAGAGATATGAAGGGGCACTCGGGTGAAAAACTGTTTTTT. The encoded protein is CSARDMKGHSGEKLFF.

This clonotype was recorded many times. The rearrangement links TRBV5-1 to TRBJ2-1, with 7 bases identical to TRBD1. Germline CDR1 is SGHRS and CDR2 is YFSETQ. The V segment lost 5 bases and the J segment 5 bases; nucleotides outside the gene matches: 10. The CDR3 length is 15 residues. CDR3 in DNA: TGCGCCAGCAGTTTGTCCGGGACAGCTCACAATGAGCAGTTCTTC. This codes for CASSLSGTAHNEQFF.

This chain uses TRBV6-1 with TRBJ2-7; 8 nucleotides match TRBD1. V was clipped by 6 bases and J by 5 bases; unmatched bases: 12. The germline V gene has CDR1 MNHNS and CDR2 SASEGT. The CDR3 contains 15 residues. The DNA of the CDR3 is TGTGCCAGCAGCCGGACAGGGTCGGATAGGGACGAGCAGTACTTC. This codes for CASSRTGSDRDEQYF.

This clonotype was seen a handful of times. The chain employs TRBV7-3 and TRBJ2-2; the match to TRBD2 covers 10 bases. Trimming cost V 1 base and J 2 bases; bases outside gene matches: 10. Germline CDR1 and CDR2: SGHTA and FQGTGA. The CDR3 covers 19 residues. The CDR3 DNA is TGTGCCAGCAGCTTAATCCCTAGCGGGAGTTGGAGTAACACCGGGGAGCTGTTTTTT. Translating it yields CASSLIPSGSWSNTGELFF.

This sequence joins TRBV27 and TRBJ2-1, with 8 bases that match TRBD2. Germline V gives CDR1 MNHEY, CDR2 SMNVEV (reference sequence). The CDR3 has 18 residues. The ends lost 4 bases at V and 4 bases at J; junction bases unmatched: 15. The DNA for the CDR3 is TGTGCCAGCAGTTCCAGGACTAGCAACCACCTTCCTTACAATGAGCAGTTCTTC. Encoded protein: CASSSRTSNHLPYNEQFF.

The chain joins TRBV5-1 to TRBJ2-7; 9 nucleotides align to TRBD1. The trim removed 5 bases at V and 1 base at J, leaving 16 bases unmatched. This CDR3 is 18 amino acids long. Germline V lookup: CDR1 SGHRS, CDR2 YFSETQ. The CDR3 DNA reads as TGCGCCAGCAGAGTTTCTCCTCCCCCGGGACAGGGATCCTACGAGCAGTACTTC. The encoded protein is CASRVSPPPGQGSYEQYF. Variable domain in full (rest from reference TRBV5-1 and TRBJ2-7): KAGVTQTPRYLIKTRGQQVTLSCSPISGHRSVSWYQQTPGQGLQFLFEYFSETQRNKGNFPGRFSGRQFSNSRSEMNVSTLELGDSALYLCASRVSPPPGQGSYEQYFGPGTRLTVT.

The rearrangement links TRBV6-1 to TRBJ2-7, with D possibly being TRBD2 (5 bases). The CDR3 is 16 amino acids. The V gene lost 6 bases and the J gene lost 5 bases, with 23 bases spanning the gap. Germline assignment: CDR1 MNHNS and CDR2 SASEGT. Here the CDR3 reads CASRRTRTPTGNEQYF. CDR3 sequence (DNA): TGTGCCAGCAGAAGGACCCGAACCCCGACGGGGAACGAGCAGTACTTC.

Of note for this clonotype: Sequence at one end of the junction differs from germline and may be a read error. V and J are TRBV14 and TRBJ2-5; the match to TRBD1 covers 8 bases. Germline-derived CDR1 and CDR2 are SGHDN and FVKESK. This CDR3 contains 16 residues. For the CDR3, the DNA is TGTGCCAGCAGCCCGGGACAGGCGTTGATTCAAGAGGCCCAGTACTTC. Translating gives CASSPGQALIQEAQYF.

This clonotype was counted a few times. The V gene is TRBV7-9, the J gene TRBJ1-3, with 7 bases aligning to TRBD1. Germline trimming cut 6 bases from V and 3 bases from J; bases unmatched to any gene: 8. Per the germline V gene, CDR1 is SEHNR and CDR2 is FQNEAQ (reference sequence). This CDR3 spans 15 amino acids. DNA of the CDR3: TGTGCCAGCAGTTTATCCGGGACAGATGGAAACACCATATATTTT. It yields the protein CASSLSGTDGNTIYF. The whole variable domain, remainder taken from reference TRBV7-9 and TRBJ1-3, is DTGVSQNPRHKITKRGQNVTFRCDPISEHNRLYWYRQTLGQGPEFLTYFQNEAQLEKSRLLSDRFSAERPKGSFSTLEIQRTEQGDSAMYLCASSLSGTDGNTIYFGEGSWLTVV.

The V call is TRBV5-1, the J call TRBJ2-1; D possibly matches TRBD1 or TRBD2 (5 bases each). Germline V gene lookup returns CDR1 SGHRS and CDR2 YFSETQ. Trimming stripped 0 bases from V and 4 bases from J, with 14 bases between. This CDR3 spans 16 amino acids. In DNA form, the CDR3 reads TGCGCCAGCAGCTTGGAAACCGGGACCTATTACAATGAGCAGTTCTTC. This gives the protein CASSLETGTYYNEQFF.

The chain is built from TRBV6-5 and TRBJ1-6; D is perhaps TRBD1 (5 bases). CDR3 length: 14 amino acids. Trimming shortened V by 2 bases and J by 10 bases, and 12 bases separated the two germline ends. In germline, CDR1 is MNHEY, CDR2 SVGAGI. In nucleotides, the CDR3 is TGTGCCAGCAGTTACGGGGCTGAGGGGTCACCCCTCCACTTT. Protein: CASSYGAEGSPLHF.

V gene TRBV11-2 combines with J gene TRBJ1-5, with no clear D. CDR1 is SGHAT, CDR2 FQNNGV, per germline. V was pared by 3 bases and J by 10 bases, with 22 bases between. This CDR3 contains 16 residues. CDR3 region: CASSLGWWNEGIPQHF. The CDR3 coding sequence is TGTGCCAGCAGCTTGGGGTGGTGGAATGAAGGAATCCCCCAGCATTTT.

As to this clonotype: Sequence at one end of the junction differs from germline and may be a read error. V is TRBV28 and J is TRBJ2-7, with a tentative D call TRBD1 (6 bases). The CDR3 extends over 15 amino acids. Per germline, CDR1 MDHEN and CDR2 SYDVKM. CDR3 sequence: CASSQARTADYEQYF. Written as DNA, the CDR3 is TGCGCCAGCAGCCAGGCCCGGACAGCGGACTACGAGCAGTACTTC.

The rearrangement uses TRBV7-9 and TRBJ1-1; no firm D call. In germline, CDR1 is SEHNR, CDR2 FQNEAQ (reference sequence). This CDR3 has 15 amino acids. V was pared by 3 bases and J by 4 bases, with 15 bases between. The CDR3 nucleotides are TGTGCCAGCAGCTTTTGGGCTGCGGGGAGCACTGAAGCTTTCTTT. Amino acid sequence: CASSFWAAGSTEAFF.

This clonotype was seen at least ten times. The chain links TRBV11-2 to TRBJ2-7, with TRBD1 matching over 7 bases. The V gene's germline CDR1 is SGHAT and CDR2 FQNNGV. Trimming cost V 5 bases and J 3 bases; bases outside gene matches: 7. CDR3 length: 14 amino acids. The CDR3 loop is CASSLDRRNYEQYF. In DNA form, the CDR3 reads TGTGCCAGCAGCCTGGACAGGAGGAACTACGAGCAGTACTTC.

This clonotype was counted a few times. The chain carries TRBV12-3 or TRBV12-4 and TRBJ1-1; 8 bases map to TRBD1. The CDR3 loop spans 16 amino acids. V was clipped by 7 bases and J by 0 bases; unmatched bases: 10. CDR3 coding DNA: TGTGCCAGCACCTTCAGGGGGCGGGGTATGAACACTGAAGCTTTCTTT. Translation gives CASTFRGRGMNTEAFF.

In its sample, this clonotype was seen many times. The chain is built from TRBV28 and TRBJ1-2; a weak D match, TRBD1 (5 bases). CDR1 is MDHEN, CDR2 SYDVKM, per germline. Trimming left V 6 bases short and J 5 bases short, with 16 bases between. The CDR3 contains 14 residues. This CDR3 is CASSQVVGGYGYTF. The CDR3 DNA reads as TGTGCCAGCAGCCAGGTCGTTGGGGGTTATGGCTACACCTTC.

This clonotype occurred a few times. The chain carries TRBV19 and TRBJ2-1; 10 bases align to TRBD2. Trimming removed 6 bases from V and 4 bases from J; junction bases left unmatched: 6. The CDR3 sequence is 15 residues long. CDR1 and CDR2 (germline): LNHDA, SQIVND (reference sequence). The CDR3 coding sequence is TGTGCCAGTAGACGCTCAGCGGGAGGGTACAATGAGCAGTTCTTC. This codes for CASRRSAGGYNEQFF.